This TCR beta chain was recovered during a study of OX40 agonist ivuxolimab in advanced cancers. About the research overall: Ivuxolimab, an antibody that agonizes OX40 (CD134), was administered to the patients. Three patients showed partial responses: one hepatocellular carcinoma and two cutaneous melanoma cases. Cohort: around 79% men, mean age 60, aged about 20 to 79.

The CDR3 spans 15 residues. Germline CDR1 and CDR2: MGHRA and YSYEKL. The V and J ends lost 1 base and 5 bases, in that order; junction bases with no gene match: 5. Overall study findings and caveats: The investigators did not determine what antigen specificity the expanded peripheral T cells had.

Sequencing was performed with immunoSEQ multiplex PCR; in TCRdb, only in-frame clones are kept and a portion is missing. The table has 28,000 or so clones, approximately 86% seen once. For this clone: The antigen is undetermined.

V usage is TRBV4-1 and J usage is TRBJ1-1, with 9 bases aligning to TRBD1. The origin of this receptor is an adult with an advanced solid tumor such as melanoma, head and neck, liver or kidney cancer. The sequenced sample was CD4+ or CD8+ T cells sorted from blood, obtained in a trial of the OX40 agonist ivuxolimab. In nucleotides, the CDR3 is TGCGCCAGCAGCCAAGGGGACAGGGCTGGAACTGAAGCTTTCTTT. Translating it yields CASSQGDRAGTEAFF.